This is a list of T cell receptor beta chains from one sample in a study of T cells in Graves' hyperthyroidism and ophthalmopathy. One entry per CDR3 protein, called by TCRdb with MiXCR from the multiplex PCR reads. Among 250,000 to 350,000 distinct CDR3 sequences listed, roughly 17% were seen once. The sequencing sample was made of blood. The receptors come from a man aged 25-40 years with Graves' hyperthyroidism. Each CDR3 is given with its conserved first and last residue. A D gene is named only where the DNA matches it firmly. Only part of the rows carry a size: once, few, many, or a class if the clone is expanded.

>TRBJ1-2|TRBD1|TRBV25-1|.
CASSTGGVYGYTF
TGTGCCAGTTCGACAGGGGGCGTCTATGGCTACACCTTC
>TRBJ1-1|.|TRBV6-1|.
CASSLIRGPTSEAFF
TGTGCCAGCAGTCTTATCAGGGGCCCTACATCTGAAGCTTTCTTT
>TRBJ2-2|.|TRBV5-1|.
CASSLDGAGELFF
TGCGCCAGCAGCCTCGACGGGGCCGGGGAGCTGTTTTTT
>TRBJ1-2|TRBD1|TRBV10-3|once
CAIRRDRTSYTF
TGTGCCATCAGGAGGGACAGGACGAGTTACACCTTC
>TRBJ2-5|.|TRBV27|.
CASSLSYRSEETQYF
TGTGCCAGCAGTCTCTCGTATCGGTCAGAAGAGACCCAGTACTTC
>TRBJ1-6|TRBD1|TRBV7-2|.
CASSLDRVISPLHF
TGTGCCAGCAGCTTGGACAGGGTGATTTCACCCCTCCACTTT
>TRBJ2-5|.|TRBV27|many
CASSSLYTGPQETQYF
TGTGCCAGCTCTTCCTTGTATACGGGACCCCAAGAGACCCAGTACTTC
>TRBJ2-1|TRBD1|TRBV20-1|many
CSARIITGAIDNEQFF
TGCAGTGCTAGAATTATTACAGGGGCGATTGACAATGAGCAGTTCTTC
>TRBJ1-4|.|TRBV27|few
CASSPKLQEKLFF
TGTGCCAGCAGTCCGAAGTTGCAGGAAAAACTGTTTTTT
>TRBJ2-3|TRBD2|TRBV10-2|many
CATQLAGDTDTQYF
TGCGCCACCCAACTAGCGGGGGACACAGATACGCAGTATTTT
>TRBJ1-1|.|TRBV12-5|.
CAGGDGQNTEAFF
TGTGCTGGTGGCGATGGACAAAACACTGAAGCTTTCTTT
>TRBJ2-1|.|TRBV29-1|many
CSGLAANNEQFF
TGCAGCGGCCTTGCGGCCAACAATGAGCAGTTCTTC
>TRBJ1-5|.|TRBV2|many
CASRGRYSNQPQHF
TGTGCCAGCAGAGGGAGATATAGCAATCAGCCCCAGCATTTT
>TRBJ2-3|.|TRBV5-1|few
CASVPVGESTDTQYF
TGCGCCAGCGTGCCGGTGGGAGAAAGCACAGATACGCAGTATTTT
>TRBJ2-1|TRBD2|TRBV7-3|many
CASSLAGGEQFF
TGTGCTAGCAGCTTAGCGGGAGGTGAGCAGTTCTTC
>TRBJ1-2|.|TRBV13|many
CASSQALYPGGTYGYTF
TGTGCCAGCAGCCAAGCTCTGTATCCCGGGGGGACCTATGGCTACACCTTC
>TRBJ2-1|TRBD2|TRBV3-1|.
CVSSLWGGRASAYNEQFF
TGTGTCAGCAGCCTGTGGGGCGGGAGGGCCTCGGCCTACAATGAGCAGTTCTTC
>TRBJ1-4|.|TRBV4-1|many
CASSQETLRRTNEKLFF
TGCGCCAGCAGCCAAGAGACCCTCAGGAGAACTAATGAAAAACTGTTTTTT
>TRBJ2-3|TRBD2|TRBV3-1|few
CASSQAGLAGGPVGTDTQYF
TGTGCCAGCAGCCAAGCAGGACTAGCGGGAGGGCCGGTGGGGACAGATACGCAGTATTTT
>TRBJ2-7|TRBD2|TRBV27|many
CASSPPLAGELAYEQYF
TGTGCCAGCAGTCCCCCCTTAGCGGGCGAATTGGCCTACGAGCAGTACTTC
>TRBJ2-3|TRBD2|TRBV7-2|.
CASSPIAGTTDTQYF
TGTGCCAGCAGCCCCATAGCGGGAACCACAGATACGCAGTATTTT
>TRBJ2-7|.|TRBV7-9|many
CASSFQGSYEQYF
TGTGCCAGCAGCTTCCAGGGCTCCTACGAGCAGTACTTC
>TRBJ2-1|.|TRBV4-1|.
CASSQGLSEGSYNEQFF
TGCGCCAGCAGCCAAGGGCTTTCCGAGGGGTCCTACAATGAGCAGTTCTTC
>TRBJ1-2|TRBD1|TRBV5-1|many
CASSLGTGAKGYTF
TGCGCCAGCAGCTTGGGGACAGGGGCGAAGGGCTACACCTTC
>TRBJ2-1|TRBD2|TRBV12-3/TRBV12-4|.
CASRGAGVNEQFF
TGTGCCAGCAGAGGGGCGGGAGTCAATGAGCAGTTCTTC
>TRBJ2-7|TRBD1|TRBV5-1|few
CASSAPGQGSPYEQYF
TGCGCCAGCAGCGCCCCGGGACAGGGGTCCCCCTACGAGCAGTACTTC
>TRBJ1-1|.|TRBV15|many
CATSRDRGDTEAFF
TGTGCCACCAGCAGAGATCGCGGGGACACTGAAGCTTTCTTT
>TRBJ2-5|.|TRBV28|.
CASSFRAREKETQYF
TGTGCCAGCAGTTTTAGGGCCAGGGAAAAAGAGACCCAGTACTTC
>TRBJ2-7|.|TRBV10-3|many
CAISPGHPSDEQYF
TGTGCCATCAGTCCGGGACACCCCAGCGACGAGCAGTACTTC
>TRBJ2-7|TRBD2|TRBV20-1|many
CSARDQREGTYEQYF
TGCAGTGCTAGAGATCAGCGGGAGGGGACCTACGAGCAGTACTTC
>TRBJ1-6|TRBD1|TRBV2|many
CASSPDRAYSPLHF
TGTGCCAGCAGTCCGGACAGGGCTTATTCACCCCTCCACTTT
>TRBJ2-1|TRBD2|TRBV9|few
CASSVAGGGGYNEQFF
TGTGCCAGCAGCGTAGCTGGCGGGGGAGGGTACAATGAGCAGTTCTTC
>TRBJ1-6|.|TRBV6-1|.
CATKPPGNSPLHF
TGTGCCACTAAGCCCCCGGGGAATTCACCCCTCCACTTT
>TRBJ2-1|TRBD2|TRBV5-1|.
CASSVGRAINEQFF
TGCGCCAGCAGCGTCGGGAGGGCCATAAATGAGCAGTTCTTC
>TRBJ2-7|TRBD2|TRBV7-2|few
CASSPQRDPSRKYF
TGTGCCAGCAGCCCCCAGCGGGACCCCTCGAGGAAGTACTTC
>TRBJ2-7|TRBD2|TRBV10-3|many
CAILSSPGGEQYF
TGTGCCATCCTCTCATCCCCGGGGGGGGAGCAGTACTTC
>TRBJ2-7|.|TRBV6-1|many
CATEALGNSYEQYF
TGTGCGACGGAGGCCCTAGGAAACTCCTACGAGCAGTACTTC
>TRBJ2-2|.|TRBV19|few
CASSPGLSGELFF
TGTGCCAGTAGTCCGGGACTTTCCGGGGAGCTGTTTTTT
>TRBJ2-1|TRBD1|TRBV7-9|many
CASSSPDRGTYNEQFF
TGTGCCAGCAGCTCTCCGGACAGGGGGACCTACAATGAGCAGTTCTTC
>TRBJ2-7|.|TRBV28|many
CASSSQNSYEQYF
TGTGCCAGCAGTTCCCAAAACTCATACGAGCAGTACTTC